The 15 T cell receptor beta chains presented below share a single source sample, sequenced in a study of identifying expanded T cells in peripheral blood (dated by TCRdb to the late 2010s). Receptor libraries were prepared by the immunoSEQ multiplex PCR assay. Drawn from immuneACCESS, this table holds only the in-frame rearrangements with V and J called that TCRdb kept. Clones are partly lost; checked studies trace under half to an unresolved V gene and leave the rest unexplained. The sample table records some 90,000 clones; more than 75% of these occur just once. Together, the top ten hold roughly 19% of the sample. The sequenced sample was blood. The receptors shown here come from a person aged 18 to 70 in good health.

V usage is TRBV7-9 and J usage is TRBJ2-7, with 8 nucleotides matching TRBD1. The CDR3 runs 14 residues. V shed 8 bases and J 6 bases; nucleotides not matched to a gene: 12. From germline, CDR1 is SEHNR and CDR2 FQNEAQ (reference sequence). The CDR3 DNA sequence: TGTGCCAGCGGCCCGCAGGGGGCAGTAGGCGAGCAGTACTTC. It codes for CASGPQGAVGEQYF.

V usage is TRBV6-1 and J usage is TRBJ1-3; tentative D call: TRBD1 (5 bases). With 6 bases removed from V and 4 bases from J, the gap between germline ends came to 16 bases. The CDR3 is 15 amino acids. Germline loops: CDR1 MNHNS, CDR2 SASEGT. The CDR3 DNA is TGTGCCAGCAGCCCCACAGGCCGTAGCGGAAACACCATATATTTT. It is translated as CASSPTGRSGNTIYF.

V and J are TRBV5-6 and TRBJ2-3; 7 bases align to TRBD1. Germline V CDR1 and CDR2: SGHDT, YYEEEE. The CDR3 consists of 14 residues. V gave up 2 bases and J gave up 1 base; unmatched junction bases: 1. The CDR3: CASSFGTGTDTQYF. CDR3 DNA: TGTGCCAGCAGCTTCGGGACAGGCACAGATACGCAGTATTTT.

This chain joins TRBV5-1 and TRBJ2-1, with TRBD1 identical over 12 bases. The CDR3 length is 16 residues. Germline trimming cut 4 bases from V and 2 bases from J; bases unmatched to any gene: 4. Germline V gene sequence: CDR1 SGHRS, CDR2 YFSETQ. For the CDR3, the DNA is TGCGCCAGCAGCGGGGGGACAGGGGGCCCCTACAATGAGCAGTTCTTC. Protein sequence: CASSGGTGGPYNEQFF.

The chain combines TRBV7-9 with TRBJ2-1; 10 bases map to TRBD2. The CDR3 contains 16 residues. The germline CDR1 and CDR2 sequences are SEHNR and FQNEAQ (reference sequence). Trimming at V came to 0 bases and at J to 4 bases, leaving 3 bases not matched to a gene. The CDR3 DNA reads as TGTGCCAGCAGCTTAGCACTAGCGGGGACATACAATGAGCAGTTCTTC. Translation gives CASSLALAGTYNEQFF.

The CDR3 DNA is TGCGCCAGCAGCATTACCGGGACAGGGACAGAGACCCAGTACTTC. Amino acids: CASSITGTGTETQYF. The chain has TRBV5-1 and TRBJ2-5; 9 positions agree with TRBD1. V shed 4 bases and J 4 bases; nucleotides not matched to a gene: 8. The CDR3 is made up of 15 amino acids. CDR1 is SGHRS and CDR2 is YFSETQ in the germline V gene.

V and J are TRBV11-2 and TRBJ1-6, with D uncertain. Trimming stripped 5 bases from V and 10 bases from J, with 15 bases between. Germline lookup yields CDR1 SGHAT and CDR2 FQNNGV. The CDR3 contains 14 residues. The CDR3 here is CASSPHLSRSPLHF. CDR3 in DNA: TGTGCCAGCAGCCCCCACCTAAGCAGGTCACCCCTCCACTTT.

The chain combines TRBV7-8 with TRBJ2-5; the D gene is possibly TRBD2 (6 bases). This CDR3 is built from 14 residues. Germline lookup yields CDR1 SGHVS and CDR2 FQNEAQ. V gave up 5 bases and J gave up 6 bases, with 16 bases separating them. The CDR3 DNA follows: TGTGCCAGCAGCACTCGGACTAATCGAAAGACCCAGTACTTC. Protein sequence: CASSTRTNRKTQYF. The whole variable domain, filled in from reference TRBV7-8 and TRBJ2-5, reads GAGVSQSPRYKVAKRGQDVALRCDPISGHVSLFWYQQALGQGPEFLTYFQNEAQLDKSGLPSDRFFAERPEGSVSTLKIQRTQQEDSAVYLCASSTRTNRKTQYFGPGTRLLVL.

This chain uses TRBV6-6 with TRBJ2-7; the D gene is possibly TRBD2 (7 bases). The V end was cut by 6 bases, the J end by 7 bases, with 22 bases between. Per germline, CDR1 MNHNY and CDR2 SVGAGI (reference sequence). CDR3 length: 15 residues. CDR3 sequence: CASSRIFLGGGEQYF. CDR3 coding DNA: TGTGCCAGCAGCCGGATCTTTTTAGGGGGAGGGGAGCAGTACTTC.

The chain couples TRBV29-1 to TRBJ1-1, with TRBD1 identical over 9 bases. Per germline, CDR1 SQVTM and CDR2 ANQGSEA. There are 13 residues in the CDR3. Losses at the gene ends were 7 bases for V and 4 bases for J; bases not matched to a gene: 7. CDR3 sequence: CSGTATGGTEAFF. The DNA for the CDR3 is TGCAGCGGTACGGCGACAGGGGGCACTGAAGCTTTCTTT.

The rearrangement links TRBV19 to TRBJ1-6; D is possibly TRBD1 (6 bases). The CDR3 covers 17 residues. CDR1 and CDR2 from the germline V gene are LNHDA and SQIVND (reference sequence). V was trimmed by 7 bases and J by 2 bases, leaving 18 bases between them. The CDR3 here is CASTRGPTGTYNSPLHF. CDR3 DNA sequence: TGTGCCAGTACGCGGGGGCCTACCGGGACCTATAATTCACCCCTCCACTTT.

In its sample, this clone was seen once. This chain connects TRBV5-1 to TRBJ2-4; D gene uncertain. This CDR3 region has 16 residues. Trimming left V 0 bases short and J 3 bases short, with 13 bases between. CDR1 and CDR2 (germline): SGHRS, YFSETQ. CDR3 residues: CASSLASTIVKNIQYF. CDR3 coding DNA: TGCGCCAGCAGCTTGGCCTCCACGATAGTCAAAAACATTCAGTACTTC.

The chain links TRBV4-2 to TRBJ2-5; no reliable D call. CDR3 length: 11 amino acids. Germline assignment: CDR1 LGHNA and CDR2 YNFKEQ. The germline V and J ends were trimmed by 6 bases and 5 bases, with 7 bases remaining between them. This chain's CDR3 is CASSQTETQYF. The CDR3 coding sequence is TGTGCCAGCAGTCAGACGGAGACCCAGTACTTC.

The chain combines TRBV28 with TRBJ2-7; 9 bases are a match to TRBD1. This CDR3 region has 15 residues. The germline CDR1 and CDR2 sequences are MDHEN and SYDVKM. V gave up 6 bases and J gave up 3 bases; unmatched junction bases: 9. DNA for the CDR3: TGTGCCAGCAGAGGGACAGGGCACCCCGGCTACGAGCAGTACTTC. Its translation is CASRGTGHPGYEQYF.

The chain employs TRBV5-1 and TRBJ2-3, with 8 bases aligning to TRBD2. CDR3 length: 17 amino acids. Losses at the gene ends were 4 bases for V and 2 bases for J; bases not matched to a gene: 12. In germline, CDR1 is SGHRS, CDR2 YFSETQ. This chain's CDR3 is CASSLQPTGGTTDTQYF. The CDR3 coding sequence is TGCGCCAGCAGCCTACAACCTACGGGGGGGACCACAGATACGCAGTATTTT.